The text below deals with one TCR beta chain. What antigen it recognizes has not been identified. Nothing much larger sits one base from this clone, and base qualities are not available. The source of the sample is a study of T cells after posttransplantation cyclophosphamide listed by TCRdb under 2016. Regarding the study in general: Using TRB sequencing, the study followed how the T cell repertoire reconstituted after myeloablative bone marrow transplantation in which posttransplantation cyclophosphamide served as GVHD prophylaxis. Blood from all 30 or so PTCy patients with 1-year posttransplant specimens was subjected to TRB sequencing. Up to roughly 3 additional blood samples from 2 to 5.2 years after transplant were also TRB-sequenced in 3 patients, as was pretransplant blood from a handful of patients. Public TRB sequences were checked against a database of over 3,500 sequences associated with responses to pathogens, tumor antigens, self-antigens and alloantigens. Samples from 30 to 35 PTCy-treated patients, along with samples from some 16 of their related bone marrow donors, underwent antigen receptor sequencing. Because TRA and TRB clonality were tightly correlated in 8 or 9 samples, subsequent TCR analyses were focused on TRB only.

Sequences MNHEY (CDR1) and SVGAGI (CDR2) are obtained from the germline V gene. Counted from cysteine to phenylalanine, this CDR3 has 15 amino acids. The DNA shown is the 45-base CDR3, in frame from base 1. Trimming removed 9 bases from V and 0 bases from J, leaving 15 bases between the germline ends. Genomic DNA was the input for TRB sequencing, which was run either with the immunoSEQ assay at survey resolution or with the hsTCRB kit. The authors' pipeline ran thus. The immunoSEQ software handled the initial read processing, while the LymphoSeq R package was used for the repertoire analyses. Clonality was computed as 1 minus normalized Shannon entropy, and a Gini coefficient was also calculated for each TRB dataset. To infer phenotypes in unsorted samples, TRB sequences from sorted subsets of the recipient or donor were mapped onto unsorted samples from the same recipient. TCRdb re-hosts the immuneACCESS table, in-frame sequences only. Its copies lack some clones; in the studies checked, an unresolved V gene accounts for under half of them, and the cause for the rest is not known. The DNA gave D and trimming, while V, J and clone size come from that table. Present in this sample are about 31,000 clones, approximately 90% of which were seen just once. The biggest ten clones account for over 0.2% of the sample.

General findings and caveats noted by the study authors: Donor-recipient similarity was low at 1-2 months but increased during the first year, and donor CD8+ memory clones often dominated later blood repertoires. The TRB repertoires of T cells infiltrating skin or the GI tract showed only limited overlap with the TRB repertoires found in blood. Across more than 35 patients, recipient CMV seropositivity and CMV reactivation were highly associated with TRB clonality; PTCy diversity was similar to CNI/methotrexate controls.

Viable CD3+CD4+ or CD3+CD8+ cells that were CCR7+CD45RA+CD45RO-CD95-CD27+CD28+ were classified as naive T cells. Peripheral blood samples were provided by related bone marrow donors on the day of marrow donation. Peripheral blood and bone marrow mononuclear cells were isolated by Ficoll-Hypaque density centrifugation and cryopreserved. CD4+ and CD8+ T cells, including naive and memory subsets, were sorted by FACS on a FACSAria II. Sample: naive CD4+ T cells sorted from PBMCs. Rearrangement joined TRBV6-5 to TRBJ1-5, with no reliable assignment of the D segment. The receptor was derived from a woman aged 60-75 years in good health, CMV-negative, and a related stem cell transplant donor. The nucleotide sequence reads TGTGCCAGTCGACTGCACGCAAATAGCAATCAGCCCCAGCATTTT. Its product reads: CASRLHANSNQPQHF.